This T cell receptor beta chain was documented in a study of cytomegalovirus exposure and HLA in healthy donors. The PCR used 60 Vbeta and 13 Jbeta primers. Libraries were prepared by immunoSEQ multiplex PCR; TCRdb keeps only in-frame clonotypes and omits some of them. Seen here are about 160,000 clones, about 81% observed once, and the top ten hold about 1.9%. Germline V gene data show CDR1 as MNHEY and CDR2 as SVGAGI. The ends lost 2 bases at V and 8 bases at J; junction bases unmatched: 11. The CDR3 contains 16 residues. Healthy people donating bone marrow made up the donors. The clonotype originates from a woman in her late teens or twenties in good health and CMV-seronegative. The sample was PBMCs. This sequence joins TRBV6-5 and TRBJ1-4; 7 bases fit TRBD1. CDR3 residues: CASSYLNRGKGEKLFF. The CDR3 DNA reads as TGTGCCAGCAGTTACCTTAACAGGGGTAAAGGGGAAAAACTGTTTTTT.